This T cell receptor (beta chain) was identified in a study of control samples from healthy donors and cancer patients. The method was immunoSEQ multiplex PCR; TCRdb's version includes in-frame clones alone and lacks a portion of them. This table holds 100,000 to 150,000 clones, roughly 87% found once. Looked up from germline, CDR1 is GTSNPN and CDR2 is SVGIG (reference sequence). The CDR3 length is 15 residues. V lost 1 base and J 4 bases, leaving 17 bases between the germline ends. The sequence was collected from a man younger than 35 in good health. The chain combines TRBV30 with TRBJ2-7; possible D gene TRBD2, 5 bases. Material: blood. The DNA for the CDR3 is TGTGCCTGGAGTGGGACTCCGGAAGGCGTTTACGAGCAGTACTTC. Translation gives CAWSGTPEGVYEQYF.